This TCR beta chain appears in the sequencing data of a study of blood T cell repertoires in COVID-19. This clone appeared once. This table comes from immunoSEQ multiplex PCR, and its TCRdb copy is limited to in-frame clones, with some not included. This table has roughly 230,000 clones, approximately 89% appearing once. J was trimmed by 6 bases and V by 1 base; bases with no gene match: 2. The CDR3 contains 14 residues. Germline V gene sequence: CDR1 LGHDT, CDR2 YNNKEL (reference sequence). The receptor's source is a woman in her 40s who had recovered from COVID-19. The chain has TRBV3-1 (or the pseudogene TRBV3-2) and TRBJ1-5, with 8 bases lining up with TRBD1. Specimen: peripheral blood. The CDR3: CASSQAGGGQPQHF. CDR3 DNA: TGTGCCAGCAGCCAAGCAGGGGGCGGTCAGCCCCAGCATTTT.